The rows below give T cell receptor beta chains drawn from one sample of a study of CD8+CD57+ T cells in acquired aplastic anemia. TCRdb reanalysed the reads using MiXCR and keeps one entry per CDR3 protein. Found here are fewer than 300,000 distinct CDR3 sequences, roughly 80% of them singletons; the top ten hold approximately 40%. Material for sequencing was sorted CD4+, CD8+, or CD8+CD57+ T cells (not recorded which) from PBMCs. These TCRs come from a human donor with aplastic anemia. The CDR3 runs from the conserved cysteine through the conserved F or W. The order of the fields is clone size, V gene, J gene, D gene, CDR3 protein, CDR3 DNA. The D gene is left open where the match is weak. Part of the rows lack a size; the others show once, few, many or a class for expanded clones.

abundance: once
v_gene: TRBV7-4
j_gene: TRBJ1-5
d_gene: NA
CDR3aa: CASSEEGEGEQYFF
CDR3nt: TGTGCCAGCAGTGAGGAGGGGGAGGGCGAGCAGTACTTCTTT

abundance: once
v_gene: TRBV9
j_gene: TRBJ1-2
d_gene: NA
CDR3aa: CASSVEDGAEEGYTF
CDR3nt: TGTGCCAGCAGCGTGGAGGACGGTGCCGAGGAGGGCTACACCTTC

abundance: NA
v_gene: TRBV9
j_gene: TRBJ1-6
d_gene: NA
CDR3aa: CASSADSANSNSHF
CDR3nt: TGTGCCAGCAGCGCCGACAGCGCCAACTCAAATTCACACTTT

abundance: NA
v_gene: TRBV11-2
j_gene: TRBJ1-2
d_gene: NA
CDR3aa: CASSWGGGCGYTF
CDR3nt: TGCGCCAGCAGCTGGGGTGGAGGGTGTGGCTACACCTTC

abundance: once
v_gene: TRBV29-1
j_gene: TRBJ2-3
d_gene: NA
CDR3aa: CSVDAPFGTQYF
CDR3nt: TGCAGCGTTGACGCCCCCTTCGGTACGCAGTATTTT

abundance: NA
v_gene: TRBV15
j_gene: TRBJ2-1
d_gene: TRBD1
CDR3aa: CATTVGGWYNEQFF
CDR3nt: TGTGCCACCACAGTAGGGGGCTGGTACAATGAGCAGTTCTTC

abundance: many
v_gene: TRBV7-3
j_gene: TRBJ2-5
d_gene: NA
CDR3aa: CASSRGSGQETQYF
CDR3nt: TGTGCCAGCAGCAGAGGCAGCGGGCAAGAGACCCAGTATTTC

abundance: NA
v_gene: TRBV7-9
j_gene: TRBJ2-3
d_gene: NA
CDR3aa: CASSAGPGDPETQYF
CDR3nt: TGTGCCAGCAGCGCCGGGCCAGGCGACCCAGAGACCCAGTATTTT

abundance: NA
v_gene: TRBV2
j_gene: TRBJ2-3
d_gene: NA
CDR3aa: CASNGRAADTQYF
CDR3nt: TGTGCCAGCAACGGGAGAGCGGCGGATACGCAGTATTTT

abundance: NA
v_gene: TRBV7-2
j_gene: TRBJ1-1
d_gene: NA
CDR3aa: CASSLEGGRGTEDFF
CDR3nt: TGTGCCAGCAGCTTAGAGGGAGGTCGCGGCACGGAAGATTTCTTT

abundance: NA
v_gene: TRBV7-2
j_gene: TRBJ2-2
d_gene: TRBD1
CDR3aa: CASSLGTATGELFF
CDR3nt: TGTGCCAGCAGCCTCGGGACAGCGACCGGGGAGCTGTTTTTT

abundance: NA
v_gene: TRBV7-9
j_gene: TRBJ2-3
d_gene: NA
CDR3aa: CASSSEDSGGKRHF
CDR3nt: TGTGCCAGCAGCTCTGAAGATTCGGGCGGCAAGAGACATTTT

abundance: NA
v_gene: TRBV7-9
j_gene: TRBJ1-6
d_gene: NA
CDR3aa: CASSFQRSGENDALHF
CDR3nt: TGTGCCAGCAGCTTTCAAAGAAGCGGGGAGAACGATGCCCTCCACTTT

abundance: NA
v_gene: TRBV5-5
j_gene: TRBJ1-2
d_gene: TRBD1
CDR3aa: CASSRDRSNYGYTF
CDR3nt: TGTGCCAGCTCCAGGGACAGGTCAAACTATGGCTACACCTTC

abundance: NA
v_gene: TRBV7-3
j_gene: TRBJ2-1
d_gene: NA
CDR3aa: CASSDWGSNEQLF
CDR3nt: TGTGCCAGCAGTGATTGGGGGAGCAATGAGCAGCTCTTC

abundance: NA
v_gene: TRBV11-3
j_gene: TRBJ2-1
d_gene: NA
CDR3aa: CASSLGGQVGQDEQFF
CDR3nt: TGTGCCAGCAGCTTAGGGGGGCAAGTCGGTCAGGATGAGCAGTTCTTC

abundance: NA
v_gene: TRBV7-9
j_gene: TRBJ2-3
d_gene: NA
CDR3aa: CASRDQGTDTKYF
CDR3nt: TGTGCCAGCAGGGACCAGGGCACAGATACGAAGTATTTT

abundance: NA
v_gene: TRBV11-3
j_gene: TRBJ2-2
d_gene: NA
CDR3aa: CASSLDLGGPNTGELFF
CDR3nt: TGCGCCAGCAGCTTAGATCTCGGGGGGCCGAACACCGGGGAGCTGTTTTTT

abundance: NA
v_gene: TRBV7-3
j_gene: TRBJ2-7
d_gene: NA
CDR3aa: CASSPDFPSYEQYF
CDR3nt: TGTGCCAGCAGCCCAGACTTTCCCTCCTACGAGCAGTACTTC

abundance: NA
v_gene: TRBV15
j_gene: TRBJ2-7
d_gene: NA
CDR3aa: CATSVQGPMGYEQYF
CDR3nt: TGTGCCACCAGCGTCCAGGGACCTATGGGCTACGAGCAGTACTTT

abundance: NA
v_gene: TRBV11-3
j_gene: TRBJ2-1
d_gene: NA
CDR3aa: CASSFDLTGGSDEQFF
CDR3nt: TGTGCCAGCAGCTTTGATCTGACAGGAGGGAGCGATGAGCAGTTCTTC

abundance: NA
v_gene: TRBV4-1
j_gene: TRBJ1-6
d_gene: NA
CDR3aa: CASSQGLALSPLHF
CDR3nt: TGCGCCAGCAGTCAAGGCCTTGCACTTTCACCCCTCCACTTT

abundance: NA
v_gene: TRBV11-3
j_gene: TRBJ2-3
d_gene: NA
CDR3aa: CASSSIDTDTQYF
CDR3nt: TGTGCCAGCAGCTCAATCGACACAGATACGCAGTATTTT

abundance: NA
v_gene: TRBV7-9
j_gene: TRBJ2-3
d_gene: NA
CDR3aa: CASSGAAGNTGELF
CDR3nt: TGTGCCAGCAGCGGAGCAGCGGGTAACACCGGGGAGCTGTTT

abundance: NA
v_gene: TRBV7-8
j_gene: TRBJ2-3
d_gene: NA
CDR3aa: CASSFTGGPTATQYF
CDR3nt: TGTGCCAGCAGCTTTACGGGGGGCCCAACTGCTACGCAGTATTTT

abundance: NA
v_gene: TRBV9
j_gene: TRBJ2-6
d_gene: NA
CDR3aa: CASSVAGSIGANVLTF
CDR3nt: TGTGCCAGCAGCGTAGCGGGTAGCATTGGGGCCAACGTCCTGACTTTC

abundance: NA
v_gene: TRBV7-9
j_gene: TRBJ1-1
d_gene: NA
CDR3aa: CASSLVPGGQFLGFF
CDR3nt: TGTGCCAGCAGCTTAGTTCCCGGGGGGCAGTTTTTAGGATTCTTT

abundance: NA
v_gene: TRBV9
j_gene: TRBJ1-2
d_gene: NA
CDR3aa: CASSQGVAGCYTF
CDR3nt: TGTGCCAGCAGCCAAGGGGTTGCAGGTTGCTATACCTTC

abundance: NA
v_gene: TRBV27
j_gene: TRBJ1-5
d_gene: NA
CDR3aa: CAIRTDSNQPQHF
CDR3nt: TGTGCCATCAGGACAGACTCTAATCAGCCCCAGCATTTT

abundance: few
v_gene: TRBV7-9
j_gene: TRBJ1-1
d_gene: NA
CDR3aa: CASSLGGGQDEAFF
CDR3nt: TGTGCCAGCAGCTTAGGCGGAGGGCAAGATGAAGCTTTCTTT

abundance: NA
v_gene: TRBV7-9
j_gene: TRBJ1-1
d_gene: NA
CDR3aa: CASSFGPGDHTDTFF
CDR3nt: NA

abundance: NA
v_gene: TRBV20-1
j_gene: TRBJ1-1
d_gene: NA
CDR3aa: CSARLGDSDAFF
CDR3nt: TGCAGTGCCAGGCTCGGGGACTCGGACGCTTTCTTT

abundance: once
v_gene: TRBV7-9
j_gene: TRBJ2-5
d_gene: NA
CDR3aa: CASSQQSLGALETQYF
CDR3nt: TGTGCCAGCAGCCAACAAAGTTTGGGAGCGCTCGAGACGCAGTACTTC

abundance: once
v_gene: TRBV12-3/TRBV12-4
j_gene: TRBJ2-5
d_gene: TRBD1
CDR3aa: CASSQYGQGETQYF
CDR3nt: TGTGCCAGCAGTCAATATGGACAGGGAGAGACCCAGTACTTC

abundance: NA
v_gene: TRBV9
j_gene: TRBJ2-3
d_gene: NA
CDR3aa: CASGDGGKETYFF
CDR3nt: TGTGCCAGCGGCGACGGGGGAAAAGAGACGTATTTTTTT

abundance: NA
v_gene: TRBV10-3
j_gene: TRBJ1-2
d_gene: TRBD1
CDR3aa: CAIRGTGGIGGYTF
CDR3nt: TGTGCCATCAGGGGGACAGGGGGGATAGGCGGCTACACCTTC

abundance: few
v_gene: TRBV15
j_gene: TRBJ1-2
d_gene: NA
CDR3aa: CATSSRQGGYGYTF
CDR3nt: TGTGCCACCAGCAGTAGGCAGGGAGGCTATGGCTACACCTTC

abundance: few
v_gene: TRBV24-1
j_gene: TRBJ1-2
d_gene: NA
CDR3aa: CATGDTDNGYTF
CDR3nt: TGTGCCACCGGTGACACGGATAACGGCTACACCTTC

abundance: NA
v_gene: TRBV7-9
j_gene: TRBJ2-1
d_gene: TRBD1
CDR3aa: CASSKGQGDGYNEQFF
CDR3nt: TGTGCCAGCAGCAAGGGACAGGGGGACGGGTACAATGAGCAGTTCTTC

abundance: NA
v_gene: TRBV2
j_gene: TRBJ2-5
d_gene: NA
CDR3aa: CASSEARGETKHF
CDR3nt: TGTGCCAGCAGTGAAGCGAGGGGTGAGACCAAGCACTTC

abundance: NA
v_gene: TRBV24-1
j_gene: TRBJ2-3
d_gene: NA
CDR3aa: CATSAPTGTDTQYF
CDR3nt: TGTGCCACCAGTGCCCCCACTGGCACAGATACGCAGTATTTT

abundance: NA
v_gene: TRBV15
j_gene: TRBJ1-5
d_gene: NA
CDR3aa: CATSESYIDQPQHF
CDR3nt: TGTGCCACCAGTGAGTCGTACATAGATCAGCCCCAGCACTTC

abundance: NA
v_gene: TRBV11-3
j_gene: TRBJ1-2
d_gene: TRBD1
CDR3aa: CASSVVAGGERNYGYTF
CDR3nt: TGTGCCAGCAGCGTAGTAGCAGGGGGCGAACGGAACTATGGCTACACCTTC

abundance: NA
v_gene: TRBV7-9
j_gene: TRBJ2-5
d_gene: NA
CDR3aa: CASSPPGTWGEIHYF
CDR3nt: TGTGCCAGCAGCCCACCGGGGACCTGGGGAGAGATCCACTACTTC

abundance: NA
v_gene: TRBV30
j_gene: TRBJ2-7
d_gene: TRBD1
CDR3aa: CAWTPGQGDEQYF
CDR3nt: TGTGCCTGGACTCCGGGACAGGGAGACGAGCAGTACTTC

abundance: NA
v_gene: TRBV7-9
j_gene: TRBJ2-5
d_gene: NA
CDR3aa: CATSSDSKQGTQYF
CDR3nt: TGTGCCACCAGCAGTGACAGCAAGCAAGGGACCCAGTACTTC